These 12 T cell receptor beta chains originate from one sample sequenced in a study of OX40 agonist ivuxolimab in advanced cancers. Here immunoSEQ multiplex PCR was the method, and the copy in TCRdb shows in-frame clones only, minus some. This table holds 35,000 to 45,000 clones, 60% to 85% found once. The specimen comprised CD4+ or CD8+ T cells sorted from blood, sampled in a trial of the OX40 agonist ivuxolimab. All receptors derive from an adult with an advanced solid tumor such as melanoma, head and neck, liver or kidney cancer.

V is TRBV7-8 and J is TRBJ1-3; the match to TRBD1 covers 8 bases. Germline CDR1 reads SGHVS; CDR2 reads FQNEAQ. This CDR3 has 15 amino acids. V dropped 1 base and J dropped 4; count of bases not matched to a gene: 3. CDR3 sequence reads: CASSLGTGGGNTIYF. DNA for the CDR3: TGTGCCAGCAGCTTAGGTACAGGGGGAGGAAACACCATATATTTT.

In DNA form, the CDR3 reads TGTGCCAGCAGGGGAGACAGGGCAGACCTTTACTTC. It specifies CASRGDRADLYF. This chain uses TRBV6-5 with TRBJ2-7, with 7 bases matching TRBD1. Per germline, CDR1 MNHEY and CDR2 SVGAGI. After removal of 6 bases from V and 13 bases from J, the junction contained 12 bases not matched to a gene. CDR3 length equals 12 residues.

The rearrangement links TRBV30 to TRBJ1-6, with 7 nucleotides matching TRBD1. V trimming: 3 bases; J trimming: 9 bases; junction bases outside the gene matches: 5. CDR1 and CDR2 from the germline V gene are GTSNPN and SVGIG (reference sequence). The CDR3 spans 13 residues. This CDR3 reads CAWSQGGLSPLHF. In nucleotides, the CDR3 is TGTGCCTGGAGCCAGGGGGGTCTTTCACCCCTCCACTTT.

This rearrangement joins TRBV18 to TRBJ2-3; D could derive from TRBD1 or TRBD2 (5 bases each). The length of the CDR3 is 14 residues. Germline-derived CDR1 and CDR2 are KGHSH and LQKENI. V was shortened by 4 bases and J by 3 bases, with 11 bases between the two germline ends. This CDR3 reads CASSRDLKTDTQYF. Written as DNA, the CDR3 is TGTGCCAGCTCACGGGACCTTAAAACAGATACGCAGTATTTT.

This chain links TRBV10-3 with TRBJ2-1, with 8 bases lining up with TRBD2. Germline V gene lookup returns CDR1 ENHRY and CDR2 SYGVKD. The V segment lost 6 bases and the J segment 10 bases; nucleotides outside the gene matches: 2. This CDR3 has 11 amino acids. The CDR3 sequence: CAISREGEQFF. The CDR3 nucleotides are TGTGCCATCAGCCGGGAGGGCGAGCAGTTCTTC.

The rearrangement links TRBV7-9 to TRBJ2-2, with 8 bases that match TRBD1. The CDR3 runs 14 residues. Trimming at V came to 3 bases and at J to 8 bases, leaving 5 bases not matched to a gene. Germline V gene sequence: CDR1 SEHNR, CDR2 FQNEAQ (reference sequence). CDR3: CASSFGQGWGELFF. CDR3 nucleotides: TGTGCCAGCAGCTTCGGACAGGGCTGGGGGGAGCTGTTTTTT.

V is TRBV11-1 and J is TRBJ2-1; D not certain. The CDR3 spans 12 residues. The germline gives CDR1 SGHAT, CDR2 FQDESV (reference sequence). V lost 3 bases and J 8 bases, leaving 8 bases between the germline ends. As DNA, the CDR3 is TGTGCCAGCAGCTTTAGCCGGGATGAGCAGTTCTTC. Its translation: CASSFSRDEQFF.

The chain recombines TRBV18 with TRBJ2-1; either TRBD1 or TRBD2 may fit D (5 bases each). The length of the CDR3 is 14 residues. Germline V lookup: CDR1 KGHSH, CDR2 LQKENI. CDR3 amino acids: CRSRREPGNNEQFF. The CDR3 bases are TGTCGTTCCCGTCGGGAACCAGGGAACAATGAGCAGTTCTTC. The whole variable domain, remainder taken from reference TRBV18 and TRBJ2-1, is NAGVMQNPRHLVRRRGQEARLRCSPMKGHSHVYWYRQLPEEGLKFMVYLQKENIIDESGMPKERFSAEFPKEGPSILRIQQVVRGDSAAYFCRSRREPGNNEQFFGPGTRLTVL.

This chain connects TRBV9 to TRBJ2-2; TRBD2 is a possible D gene (6 bases). V lost 3 bases, J lost 5 bases, and 20 bases lay in between. This CDR3 spans 17 amino acids. The germline V gene has CDR1 SGDLS and CDR2 YYNGEE. The CDR3 DNA follows: TGTGCCAGCAGCGGTGGACTAAATAGGGCTCTTACCGGGGAGCTGTTTTTT. Residues: CASSGGLNRALTGELFF.

The chain links TRBV19 to TRBJ1-1; D uncertain. There are 12 residues in the CDR3. V lost 2 bases and J lost 1, with 2 bases in between. Per the germline V gene, CDR1 is LNHDA and CDR2 is SQIVND (reference sequence). The CDR3: CASSIRNTEAFF. The CDR3 nucleotides are TGTGCCAGTAGTATAAGGAACACTGAAGCTTTCTTT. Filled out from reference TRBV19 and TRBJ1-1, the complete variable domain reads DGGITQSPKYLFRKEGQNVTLSCEQNLNHDAMYWYRQDPGQGLRLIYYSQIVNDFQKGDIAEGYSVSREKKESFPLTVTSAQKNPTAFYLCASSIRNTEAFFGQGTRLTVV.

The V call is TRBV7-9, the J call TRBJ1-2; perhaps TRBD1 as D (6 bases). Germline CDR1 reads SEHNR; CDR2 reads FQNEAQ (reference sequence). The CDR3 runs to 12 residues. Trimming removed 2 bases at V and 11 bases at J, with 12 bases between. In DNA, the CDR3 is TGTGCCAGCAGCTTACGGGGGGCAGGATACACCTTC. Its translation: CASSLRGAGYTF.

This clone appeared a single time. The CDR3 sequence: CASRSGRKYEQFF. CDR3 in DNA: TGTGCCAGCAGGAGCGGGAGAAAATATGAGCAGTTCTTC. The chain links TRBV27 to TRBJ2-1, with 8 positions matching TRBD2. The CDR3 is 13 amino acids. The germline V gene encodes CDR1 MNHEY and CDR2 SMNVEV (reference sequence). The J segment lost 8 bases and the V segment lost 6 bases, leaving 6 bases of the junction unmatched.